This TCR beta chain was identified during a study of shared clonotypes between healthy human individuals. Sequencing was at deep level. The authors split each subset's genomic DNA evenly across several immunoSEQ plates. This table comes from immunoSEQ multiplex PCR, and its TCRdb copy is limited to in-frame clones, with some not included. The sample shows roughly 1,600,000 clones, 97% to 99% of them seen only once. A note on this clone: Antigen specificity is unknown.

Regarding the study as a whole: Inspection by rarefaction showed sorted-subset sequencing to be incomplete despite large depth. The low donor count limited represented genetic and exposure-history diversity.

The CDR3 runs to 15 residues. Germline lookup yields CDR1 SQVTM and CDR2 ANQGSEA. V was pared by 4 bases and J by 2 bases, with 15 bases between. V is TRBV29-1 and J is TRBJ2-4; perhaps TRBD2 as D (7 bases). Sequencing was performed on naive CD4+ T cells sorted from blood. Documented subset: CD45RA+ positively selected. The source of this sequence is a man aged 30 to 45 in good health. The CDR3 nucleotides are TGCAGCGTTGTGGGGGGGGCGCGGTCCAAAAACATTCAGTACTTC. Residues: CSVVGGARSKNIQYF.